Presented here are 30 T cell receptor beta chains from one specimen sequenced in a study of blood T cell repertoires in COVID-19. Data came from immunoSEQ multiplex PCR; TCRdb stores just in-frame clones and leaves some out. The sample consists of roughly 380,000 clones, about 89% of them appearing once. The sequencing sample was made of PBMCs or T cells enriched from blood (not recorded which). These receptors were obtained from a man in his thirties or forties who had recovered from COVID-19.

The V and J genes are TRBV7-9 and TRBJ1-2; the match to TRBD1 covers 7 bases. The V segment lost 3 bases and the J segment 6 bases; nucleotides outside the gene matches: 7. The germline V gene has CDR1 SEHNR and CDR2 FQNEAQ (reference sequence). The CDR3 is 14 residues long. The CDR3 reads CASSLSDREDGYTF. In DNA form, the CDR3 reads TGTGCCAGCAGCTTGTCCGACAGGGAAGATGGCTACACCTTC. Full variable domain (outside the CDR3, taken from reference TRBV7-9 and TRBJ1-2): DTGVSQNPRHKITKRGQNVTFRCDPISEHNRLYWYRQTLGQGPEFLTYFQNEAQLEKSRLLSDRFSAERPKGSFSTLEIQRTEQGDSAMYLCASSLSDREDGYTFGSGTRLTVV.

Of note for this clone: This same CDR3 is encoded by further DNA sequences in the sample. The rearrangement links TRBV6-5 to TRBJ1-1, with TRBD1 matching 7 bases. The CDR3 has 13 residues. J lost 5 bases, V lost 2 bases, and 2 bases had no gene match. The germline gives CDR1 MNHEY, CDR2 SVGAGI. The chain's CDR3 is CASSYSRGTEAFF. CDR3 bases: TGTGCCAGCAGTTACAGCAGGGGGACTGAAGCTTTCTTT.

The chain combines TRBV3-1 (or the pseudogene TRBV3-2) with TRBJ1-2; D possibly corresponds to TRBD1 (6 bases). The germline CDR1 and CDR2 sequences are LGHDT and YNNKEL (reference sequence). CDR3 length equals 13 residues. The V gene lost 3 bases and the J gene lost 10 bases, with 15 bases spanning the gap. The CDR3: CASSHNRDTYYTF. The CDR3 coding sequence is TGTGCCAGCAGCCACAACCGGGACACCTACTACACCTTC.

The chain carries TRBV9 and TRBJ2-7, with a possible D match to TRBD2 (6 bases). Trimming shortened V by 2 bases and J by 5 bases, and 14 bases separated the two germline ends. Germline-derived CDR1 and CDR2 are SGDLS and YYNGEE. This CDR3 region has 14 residues. In DNA form, the CDR3 reads TGTGCCAGCAGCGTGAATAGCGGTTCTCACGAGCAGTACTTC. Encoded protein: CASSVNSGSHEQYF.

The CDR3 coding sequence is TGTGCCAGCAGCTCGATAGGGGGAGTCTATGGCTACACCTTC. It codes for CASSSIGGVYGYTF. This chain joins TRBV7-9 and TRBJ1-2, with D maybe TRBD1 (6 bases). Trimming cost V 4 bases and J 4 bases, with 13 bases left between them. The CDR3 has 14 amino acids. Germline-derived CDR1 and CDR2 are SEHNR and FQNEAQ (reference sequence).

This clone has a single count. This CDR3 reads CASSFGQAGTEAFF. The CDR3 bases are TGTGCCAGCAGCTTTGGCCAGGCGGGTACTGAAGCTTTCTTT. The chain combines TRBV7-9 with TRBJ1-1; no clear D gene. The CDR3 extends over 14 amino acids. Germline V lookup: CDR1 SEHNR, CDR2 FQNEAQ (reference sequence). V dropped 3 bases and J dropped 5 bases, with 13 bases sitting between them.

This chain links TRBV13 with TRBJ2-3; 9 bases fit TRBD1. The CDR3 consists of 20 residues. V trimming: 5 bases; J trimming: 2 bases; junction bases outside the gene matches: 20. Looked up from germline, CDR1 is PRHDT and CDR2 is FYEKMQ (reference sequence). Here the CDR3 reads CASSMSPGQGMVGPTDTQYF. DNA of the CDR3: TGTGCCAGCAGCATGTCGCCGGGACAGGGAATGGTTGGGCCCACAGATACGCAGTATTTT.

The V call is TRBV27, the J call TRBJ1-2; weak D call: TRBD1 (6 bases). The CDR3 length is 14 residues. The ends were cut back, 5 bases at V and 7 bases at J, with 17 bases in the middle. Germline assignment: CDR1 MNHEY and CDR2 SMNVEV (reference sequence). The CDR3: CASSPWGGRGGYTF. The CDR3 bases are TGTGCCAGCAGTCCCTGGGGGGGGCGGGGTGGCTACACCTTC.

The gene calls are TRBV7-3 and TRBJ2-2; tentative D call: TRBD2 (5 bases). Between the trimmed V and J ends, which lost 5 bases and 2 bases, there was a span of 18 bases. The germline V gene has CDR1 SGHTA and CDR2 FQGTGA. This CDR3 contains 17 residues. CDR3 amino acids: CASSPLSGGQNTGELFF. The CDR3 nucleotides are TGTGCCAGCAGCCCCTTGTCGGGCGGGCAAAACACCGGGGAGCTGTTTTTT.

J is TRBJ2-5 and V is TRBV27; perhaps TRBD1 as D (5 bases). Germline lookup yields CDR1 MNHEY and CDR2 SMNVEV (reference sequence). The germline V and J ends were trimmed by 5 bases and 4 bases, with 14 bases remaining between them. The CDR3 extends over 14 amino acids. As DNA, the CDR3 is TGTGCCAGCAGTCTAAAGGGGCCACGAGAGACCCAGTACTTC. Translation: CASSLKGPRETQYF.

Here the CDR3 reads CASASVPSGSYEQYF. Written as DNA, the CDR3 is TGTGCCAGCGCGAGCGTCCCTAGCGGCTCCTACGAGCAGTACTTC. The J gene is TRBJ2-7, the V gene TRBV2, with 7 bases that match TRBD2. Losses at the gene ends were 8 bases for V and 0 bases for J; bases not matched to a gene: 10. CDR1 and CDR2 (germline): SNHLY, FYNNEI. CDR3 length equals 15 residues.

This rearrangement joins TRBV6-5 to TRBJ1-2; 8 nucleotides match TRBD1. CDR1 is MNHEY, CDR2 SVGAGI, per germline. The CDR3 contains 14 residues. Trimming at V came to 5 bases and at J to 8 bases, leaving 10 bases not matched to a gene. In nucleotides, the CDR3 is TGTGCCAGCAGTACTCCGGACAGGGTTGGCGGCTACACCTTC. Translating gives CASSTPDRVGGYTF.

There are a few counts of this clone. As DNA, the CDR3 is TGCAGCGTTGGGGGACAGGGGGGCAATCAGCCCCAGCATTTT. Translating gives CSVGGQGGNQPQHF. V usage is TRBV29-1 and J usage is TRBJ1-5, with 11 nucleotides matching TRBD1. Germline assignment: CDR1 SQVTM and CDR2 ANQGSEA. The CDR3 extends over 14 amino acids. The trim removed 4 bases at V and 2 bases at J, leaving 1 base unmatched.

This clone has only one observation. This chain links TRBV30 with TRBJ2-3; weak D call: TRBD2 (6 bases). The CDR3 extends over 14 amino acids. Per germline, CDR1 GTSNPN and CDR2 SVGIG (reference sequence). Trimming removed 3 bases at V and 5 bases at J, with 15 bases between. The CDR3 is CAWRPWDLGDTQYF. The CDR3 bases are TGTGCCTGGAGGCCCTGGGACTTAGGAGATACGCAGTATTTT.

This clone was observed a single time. CDR3 residues: CASRPGGTRDHEQYF. The CDR3, as DNA: TGTGCCAGCAGACCGGGAGGGACAAGGGACCACGAGCAGTACTTC. The rearrangement links TRBV5-6 to TRBJ2-7; 8 bases are a match to TRBD2. V lost 5 bases and J lost 5; bases outside the gene matches: 12. Germline V gene data show CDR1 as SGHDT and CDR2 as YYEEEE. The length of the CDR3 is 15 residues.

The rearrangement uses TRBV20-1 and TRBJ1-2, with D unresolved. Trimming cost V 5 bases and J 5 bases, with 9 bases left between them. Germline CDR1 is DFQATT and CDR2 is SNEGSKA (reference sequence). The CDR3 has 11 amino acids. CDR3 DNA: TGCAGTGCTTACGGCGGGTATGGCTACACCTTC. Translated: CSAYGGYGYTF.

This clone was counted only a few times. J is TRBJ1-2 and V is TRBV19; D not resolved. Trimming stripped 7 bases from V and 8 bases from J, with 23 bases between. CDR3 length equals 15 residues. Germline V lookup: CDR1 LNHDA, CDR2 SQIVND (reference sequence). In nucleotides, the CDR3 is TGTGCCAGTACCGGGCGGAGTCGAGGGAGCGAAGGCTACACCTTC. It specifies CASTGRSRGSEGYTF. The full variable domain, with the rest looked up from reference TRBV19 and TRBJ1-2, is DGGITQSPKYLFRKEGQNVTLSCEQNLNHDAMYWYRQDPGQGLRLIYYSQIVNDFQKGDIAEGYSVSREKKESFPLTVTSAQKNPTAFYLCASTGRSRGSEGYTFGSGTRLTVV.

The rearrangement links TRBV2 to TRBJ2-3; 10 bases are a match to TRBD2. The CDR3 contains 15 residues. Germline V gene lookup returns CDR1 SNHLY and CDR2 FYNNEI. J lost 4 bases, V lost 6 bases, and 7 bases had no gene match. The DNA for the CDR3 is TGTGCCAGCAGCCCACTAGCGGGGAACGCAGATACGCAGTATTTT. This codes for CASSPLAGNADTQYF. The whole variable domain, filled in from reference TRBV2 and TRBJ2-3, reads EPEVTQTPSHQVTQMGQEVILRCVPISNHLYFYWYRQILGQKVEFLVSFYNNEISEKSEIFDDQFSVERPDGSNFTLKIRSTKLEDSAMYFCASSPLAGNADTQYFGPGTRLTVL.

This chain uses TRBV19 with TRBJ1-4; 9 bases align to TRBD1. V shed 6 bases and J 0 bases; nucleotides not matched to a gene: 2. CDR1 LNHDA and CDR2 SQIVND come from the germline V gene (reference sequence). CDR3 size: 15 residues. CDR3 loop: CASRRDRATNEKLFF. CDR3 in DNA: TGTGCCAGTAGGCGGGACAGGGCAACTAATGAAAAACTGTTTTTT.

CDR3 in DNA: TGTGCCAGCAGCAAGGGACAGGGGGCCTGGGATACGCAGTATTTT. Protein sequence: CASSKGQGAWDTQYF. The J gene is TRBJ2-3, the V gene TRBV5-6, with 12 bases aligning to TRBD1. The CDR3 sequence is 15 residues long. V lost 4 bases and J lost 6; bases outside the gene matches: 6. Germline lookup yields CDR1 SGHDT and CDR2 YYEEEE.

DNA for the CDR3: TGCGCCAGCAGCCCGTCCGGGACTAGCGGGGGGCGGGCCTACAATGAGCAGTTCTTC. It specifies CASSPSGTSGGRAYNEQFF. The chain couples TRBV5-1 to TRBJ2-1; 15 bases agree with TRBD2. The CDR3 consists of 19 residues. CDR1 is SGHRS and CDR2 is YFSETQ in the germline V gene. V trimming: 4 bases; J trimming: 2 bases; junction bases outside the gene matches: 10.

V and J are TRBV4-1 and TRBJ1-2, with 11 bases that match TRBD1. The CDR3 is 16 residues long. Looked up from germline, CDR1 is MGHRA and CDR2 is YSYEKL. V was clipped by 1 base and J by 4 bases; unmatched bases: 5. The DNA for the CDR3 is TGCGCCAGCAGCCAAGGAGGACAGGGGGCTGTCTATGGCTACACCTTC. Amino acid sequence: CASSQGGQGAVYGYTF.

The CDR3 bases are TGTGCCAGCAGTCCCAGAGGGGCAGGGGCTGGAAACACCATATATTTT. As protein: CASSPRGAGAGNTIYF. The chain combines TRBV25-1 with TRBJ1-3, with D possibly matching TRBD1 (6 bases). Germline V gene sequence: CDR1 MGHDK, CDR2 SYGVNS. The CDR3 totals 16 residues. Trimming shortened V by 5 bases and J by 2 bases, and 16 bases separated the two germline ends.

The V gene is TRBV19, the J gene TRBJ1-1, with unresolved D. The V gene lost 4 bases and the J gene lost 0 bases, with 6 bases spanning the gap. The CDR3 covers 13 residues. Germline lookup yields CDR1 LNHDA and CDR2 SQIVND (reference sequence). The CDR3 here is CASSSVMNTEAFF. CDR3 nucleotide sequence: TGTGCCAGTAGTAGTGTTATGAACACTGAAGCTTTCTTT.

The V call is TRBV19, the J call TRBJ2-7; D may be TRBD1 (7 bases). Trimming pared 4 bases from V and 3 bases from J, leaving 16 bases between. CDR3 length: 15 amino acids. Germline values: CDR1 LNHDA, CDR2 SQIVND (reference sequence). CDR3 in DNA: TGTGCCAGTAGTAGTCGCCAGGGGGGCATCTACGAGCAGTACTTC. This encodes CASSSRQGGIYEQYF.

CDR3 in DNA: TGTGCCAGCAGTGATCACAGGGGCTATAGCAATCAGCCCCAGCATTTT. This encodes CASSDHRGYSNQPQHF. V and J are TRBV2 and TRBJ1-5; TRBD1 aligns across 7 bases. There are 16 residues in the CDR3. Germline V gives CDR1 SNHLY, CDR2 FYNNEI. With V trimmed by 3 bases and J by 0 bases, 5 bases remained unmatched.

The J gene is TRBJ2-3, the V gene TRBV10-1; D might be TRBD1 (5 bases). With 0 bases removed from V and 2 bases from J, the gap between germline ends came to 12 bases. This CDR3 comprises 16 residues. Germline-derived CDR1 and CDR2 are WNHNN and SYGVQD (reference sequence). The CDR3 reads CASSESSGLLTDTQYF. CDR3 nucleotides: TGCGCCAGCAGTGAGTCTTCAGGGCTTCTCACAGATACGCAGTATTTT.

As to this clone: Other DNA sequences within the sample encode an identical CDR3. The V and J genes are TRBV5-8 and TRBJ2-7, with TRBD1 as a possible D gene (5 bases). Germline V gene data show CDR1 as SGHTS and CDR2 as YDEGEE. The length of the CDR3 is 13 residues. Trimming pared 1 base from V and 1 base from J, leaving 6 bases between. Here the CDR3 DNA reads TGTGCCAGCAGCTTGCAGGGTTCCTACGAGCAGTACTTC. This gives the protein CASSLQGSYEQYF.

The rearrangement links TRBV27 to TRBJ1-6; D ambiguous. The CDR3 loop spans 14 amino acids. V was trimmed by 4 bases and J by 1 base, leaving 5 bases between them. Germline values: CDR1 MNHEY, CDR2 SMNVEV (reference sequence). CDR3 sequence reads: CASSSRSYNSPLHF. Written as DNA, the CDR3 is TGTGCCAGCAGTTCTCGGTCCTATAATTCACCCCTCCACTTT.

The genes are TRBV6-5 and TRBJ2-7; D is unclear. The germline CDR1 and CDR2 sequences are MNHEY and SVGAGI. Trimming cost V 5 bases and J 6 bases, with 11 bases left between them. This CDR3 is built from 12 residues. CDR3 nucleotide sequence: TGTGCCAGCAGTCCCCGCCCGGGCGAGCAGTACTTC. It translates to CASSPRPGEQYF.